The T cell receptor beta chain under discussion was sequenced for a study of blood T cell repertoires in COVID-19. This CDR3 region has 15 residues. V lost 0 bases and J 5 bases, leaving 11 bases between the germline ends. Germline V lookup: CDR1 MNHNY, CDR2 SVGAGI (reference sequence). The data were produced by immunoSEQ multiplex PCR, yet TCRdb's version contains in-frame clones alone and is incomplete. The repertoire holds 250,000 to 300,000 clones, approximately 78% seen once, with roughly 4.7% in the top ten. Sequenced sample: PBMCs or T cells enriched from blood (not recorded which). The clonotype originates from a man aged 40-50 years who had been exposed to COVID-19. The chain joins TRBV6-6 to TRBJ1-5, with D possibly TRBD1 on 6 matching bases. The CDR3 region has the DNA TGTGCCAGCAGTTACTCGAGGGCAGGGGATCAGCCCCAGCATTTT. Protein sequence: CASSYSRAGDQPQHF.